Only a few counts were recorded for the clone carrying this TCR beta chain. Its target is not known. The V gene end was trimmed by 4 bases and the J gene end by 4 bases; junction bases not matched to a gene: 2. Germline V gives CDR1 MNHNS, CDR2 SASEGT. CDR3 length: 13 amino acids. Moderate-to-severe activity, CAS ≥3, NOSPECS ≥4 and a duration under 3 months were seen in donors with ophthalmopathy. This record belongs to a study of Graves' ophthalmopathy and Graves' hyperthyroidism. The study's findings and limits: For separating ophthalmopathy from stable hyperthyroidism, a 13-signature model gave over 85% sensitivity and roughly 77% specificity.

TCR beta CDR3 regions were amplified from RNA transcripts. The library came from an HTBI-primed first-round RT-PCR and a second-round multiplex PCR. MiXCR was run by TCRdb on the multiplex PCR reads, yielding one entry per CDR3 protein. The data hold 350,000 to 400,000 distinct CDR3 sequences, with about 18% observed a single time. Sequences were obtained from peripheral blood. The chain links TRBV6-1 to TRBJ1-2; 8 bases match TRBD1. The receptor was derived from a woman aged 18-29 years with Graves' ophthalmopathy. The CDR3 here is CASSATGAYGYTF. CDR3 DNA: TGTGCCAGCAGTGCGACAGGGGCCTATGGCTACACCTTC.